This T cell receptor beta chain was profiled in a study of blood T cell repertoires in COVID-19 (dated by TCRdb to 2020 to 2022). Looking at the study overall: Samples covering the acute and convalescent phases of COVID-19 were provided by collaborators in the United States, Italy and Spain. The material from the prospective study consisted of cDNA or gDNA derived from T cells, B-cell-depleted T cells, or PBMCs. Deeply sampled blood TCRbeta repertoires from subjects exposed to, actively infected with, or recovered from COVID-19 were included in the dataset. The repertoires were released in a freely available public database meant as a resource for research on the immune response to SARS-CoV-2. The samples were drawn from the first 160 participants of the ongoing ImmuneRACE study and from 950 to 1,500 subjects provided by 6 global collaborators. Nearly every sample came with metadata listing a de-identified subject ID, COVID-19 status, age in years and sex. Where available, HLA class I and class II types were obtained from metadata supplied by the sample provider rather than from assay-based typing. Study-wide findings and limitations: How much clinical and demographic metadata was included differed by source and by participant, and the metadata was provided uncurated.

This clone has only one observation. The specificity of this receptor is unknown. There are no base qualities to consult, and no much larger clone falls within one base. From the cysteine up to the phenylalanine, the CDR3 has a length of 13 residues. Only the CDR3 part of the read is kept: 39 bases, read in frame from the first base. Compared with germline, V lacks 6 bases and J lacks 8 bases; bases without a gene match: 8. In the prospective study, participants were 18 to 89 years old, resided in under 30 geographic areas of the United States, and were enrolled through a virtual design. In the prospective study, cohorts were assigned on the basis of participant-reported clinical history obtained from a screening survey and a study questionnaire. Recovered participants in ImmuneRACE Cohort 3 were defined by two consecutive negative NP/OP PCR tests, clearance by a healthcare professional, or resolution of symptoms. In the prospective study, whole blood, serum and a nasopharyngeal or oropharyngeal swab were collected from each participant by mobile phlebotomists. Over a roughly 2-month period, participants in the prospective study had the option of providing additional blood draws and questionnaires. Before DNA extraction, prospective study blood samples were shipped either frozen or at room temperature.

The immunoSEQ Assay, a bias-controlled multiplex PCR, was used to amplify TCRbeta CDR3 regions from genomic DNA. Turning to the authors' computational methods: Within the assay, amplification of reference gene primers was used to estimate how many nucleated cells each sample contained. Sequence reads were collapsed and filtered to measure the absolute abundance of every unique TCRbeta CDR3 rearrangement. For each sample, productive Simpson clonality was calculated as the square root of Simpson's diversity index across productive rearrangements. TCRdb holds this immuneACCESS table with in-frame rearrangements only. Some clones are missing; in checked studies, unresolved V genes explain under half, and the rest has no known cause. Clonal size and the V and J genes are those of that table, whereas D and trimming came from the DNA. The sample includes around 250,000 clones, with more than 85% observed a single time. The top ten constitute 3.5% to 5% of the sample.

The TCR comes from a woman in her twenties or thirties who had recovered from COVID-19. The sequenced sample consisted of PBMCs or T cells enriched from blood (not recorded which). The rearrangement joined TRBV12-3 or TRBV12-4 to TRBJ1-1, and 8 junctional nucleotides match TRBD1. The CDR3 region has the sequence CASRVPGGNEAFF. The DNA sequence reads TGTGCCAGCAGGGTACCAGGGGGCAACGAAGCTTTCTTT.